This T cell receptor (beta chain) was obtained from a study of early stage breast cancer tumors. There are 16 residues in the CDR3. Germline V gene lookup returns CDR1 MGHRA and CDR2 YSYEKL. V was trimmed by 4 bases and J by 1 base, leaving 14 bases between them. Regarding the study as a whole: Tumors had roughly 2.4-fold higher T cell density and higher clonality than adjacent normal breast tissue. Unsorted bulk genomic DNA sequencing lacked pairing and functional marker data.

Regarding this clone: The antigen remains undetermined.

The data were produced by immunoSEQ multiplex PCR, yet TCRdb's version contains in-frame clones alone and is incomplete. The sample records 35,000 to 45,000 clones, over 70% being singletons. The V and J genes are TRBV4-1 and TRBJ1-5; D may be TRBD1 (5 bases). The TCR originated in a person in their 60s with breast cancer. The sample was blood. CDR3 in amino acids: CASSPLLGASNQPQHF. The DNA of the CDR3 is TGCGCCAGCAGCCCCCTACTTGGGGCCAGCAATCAGCCCCAGCATTTT.